Each of the 28 T cell receptor beta chains below was sequenced from the same sample in a study of T cells after yellow fever vaccination. One entry per CDR3 protein results from TCRdb running MiXCR on the 5' RACE reads. The repertoire holds roughly 500,000 distinct CDR3 sequences, about 19% seen once, with roughly 13% in the top ten. Sequences were derived from PBMCs, sampled 15 days after the yellow fever booster vaccination. Every receptor here comes from a young man who received the YFV17D yellow fever vaccine.

This clonotype was seen only a few times. The rearrangement joins TRBV5-1 to TRBJ2-3, with D possibly being TRBD1 (6 bases). This CDR3 contains 14 residues. Germline CDR1 and CDR2: SGHRS and YFSETQ. Between the trimmed V and J ends, which lost 4 bases and 2 bases, there was a span of 11 bases. The CDR3 spells CASSSRGTTDTQYF. In DNA form, the CDR3 reads TGCGCCAGCAGCAGCAGGGGAACCACAGATACGCAGTATTTT.

The rearrangement links TRBV3-1 to TRBJ2-1; D is unresolved. Deletions cut 6 bases from V and 0 bases from J, with 12 bases between. The germline V gene has CDR1 LGHDT and CDR2 YNNKEL (reference sequence). The CDR3 extends over 15 amino acids. The CDR3 bases are TGTGCCAGCAGGCACGGAGTTAGCTCCTACAATGAGCAGTTCTTC. Amino acids: CASRHGVSSYNEQFF.

This chain links TRBV11-2 with TRBJ2-3, with TRBD2 identical over 9 bases. Looked up from germline, CDR1 is SGHAT and CDR2 is FQNNGV. J gave up 2 bases and V 2 bases, and 5 bases lay outside the gene matches. The CDR3 is 16 amino acids. Here the CDR3 reads CASSLMRGGITDTQYF. The DNA of the CDR3 is TGTGCCAGCAGCTTAATGCGGGGGGGAATCACAGATACGCAGTATTTT.

This clonotype was detected only a few times. V gene TRBV6-1 combines with J gene TRBJ2-7, with D perhaps being TRBD1 or TRBD2 (5 bases each). The V gene's germline CDR1 is MNHNS and CDR2 SASEGT. Between the trimmed V and J ends, which lost 10 bases and 0 bases, there was a span of 19 bases. The length of the CDR3 is 15 residues. CDR3 amino acids: CATWAGASTSYEQYF. The CDR3 nucleotides are TGTGCCACCTGGGCCGGGGCCTCTACCTCCTACGAGCAGTACTTC.

V and J are TRBV20-1 and TRBJ2-1; the D is unclear. The germline V gene encodes CDR1 DFQATT and CDR2 SNEGSKA (reference sequence). The CDR3 covers 10 residues. The germline V and J ends were trimmed by 4 bases and 8 bases, with 6 bases remaining between them. The CDR3 region has the DNA TGCAGTGCTATGAAACATGAGCAGTTCTTC. Its translation is CSAMKHEQFF.

This clonotype was seen only a few times. This chain connects TRBV29-1 to TRBJ2-1, with 9 bases identical to TRBD1. Germline V lookup: CDR1 SQVTM, CDR2 ANQGSEA. V lost 6 bases to trimming and J lost 6 bases; unmatched junction nucleotides: 9. The CDR3 is made up of 14 amino acids. The CDR3, as DNA: TGCAGCGTCAAAGGGACAGGGTCATCCAATGAGCAGTTCTTC. Translation gives CSVKGTGSSNEQFF.

This clonotype was seen a handful of times. The chain couples TRBV4-2 to TRBJ2-1, with a tentative D call TRBD1 (6 bases). The germline CDR1 and CDR2 sequences are LGHNA and YNFKEQ. This CDR3 has 13 residues. Trimming removed 5 bases from V and 5 bases from J, with 10 bases in between. CDR3 sequence: CASSYRTDNEQFF. CDR3 DNA sequence: TGTGCCAGCAGCTATCGGACAGACAATGAGCAGTTCTTC.

This clonotype was detected only a few times. The chain joins TRBV6-5 to TRBJ2-2, with 10 nucleotides matching TRBD1. The germline V gene encodes CDR1 MNHEY and CDR2 SVGAGI. The CDR3 loop spans 20 amino acids. V trimming: 5 bases; J trimming: 1 base; junction bases outside the gene matches: 16. This CDR3 is CASSLDTGQGTFENTGELFF. The CDR3 bases are TGTGCCAGCAGTCTCGATACGGGACAGGGGACCTTTGAGAACACCGGGGAGCTGTTTTTT.

The rearrangement links TRBV10-2 to TRBJ2-2; D unclear. From germline, CDR1 is WSHSY and CDR2 SAAADI. Trimming took off 4 bases at V and 0 bases at J, with 6 bases between the two ends. The length of the CDR3 is 14 residues. CDR3 sequence (DNA): TGCGCCAGCAGTGGGCGTCCGAACACCGGGGAGCTGTTTTTT. Translated, it gives CASSGRPNTGELFF.

In its sample, this clonotype was seen a few times. The V call is TRBV7-9, the J call TRBJ2-3; TRBD2 aligns across 7 bases. This CDR3 has 16 amino acids. The V gene's germline CDR1 is SEHNR and CDR2 FQNEAQ (reference sequence). The V gene end was trimmed by 5 bases and the J gene end by 2 bases; junction bases not matched to a gene: 10. The DNA for the CDR3 is TGTGCCAGCAGCCCCTCTAGCGGACCTTACACAGATACGCAGTATTTT. Protein sequence: CASSPSSGPYTDTQYF.

This clonotype was observed a few times. This chain links TRBV9 with TRBJ2-7, with 7 bases that match TRBD1. CDR3 length: 16 residues. Germline V lookup: CDR1 SGDLS, CDR2 YYNGEE. Germline trimming cut 2 bases from V and 3 bases from J; bases unmatched to any gene: 11. The CDR3, as DNA: TGTGCCAGCAGCGTGGGCCGGGACAGTACCGTCTACGAGCAGTACTTC. It is translated as CASSVGRDSTVYEQYF. Combining the CDR3 with reference TRBV9 and TRBJ2-7 gives the whole variable domain DSGVTQTPKHLITATGQRVTLRCSPRSGDLSVYWYQQSLDQGLQFLIQYYNGEERAKGNILERFSAQQFPDLHSELNLSSLELGDSALYFCASSVGRDSTVYEQYFGPGTRLTVT.

The chain is built from TRBV30 and TRBJ2-2; TRBD1 might be the D (5 bases). The CDR3 runs to 13 residues. V lost 4 bases, J lost 1 base, and 7 bases lay in between. Germline CDR1 reads GTSNPN; CDR2 reads SVGIG (reference sequence). The CDR3 spells CAWIRENTGELFF. DNA for the CDR3: TGTGCCTGGATCAGGGAGAACACCGGGGAGCTGTTTTTT.

The genes are TRBV29-1 and TRBJ2-3; 13 bases line up with TRBD2. The CDR3 is 15 residues long. V dropped 6 bases and J dropped 0; count of bases not matched to a gene: 3. CDR1 SQVTM and CDR2 ANQGSEA come from the germline V gene. CDR3 sequence: CSVLTSGRSTDTQYF. In DNA, the CDR3 is TGCAGCGTCCTGACTAGCGGGAGGAGCACAGATACGCAGTATTTT.

V and J are TRBV15 and TRBJ2-5; D unclear. V shed 3 bases and J shed 5 bases, with 7 bases lying between them. The CDR3 extends over 12 amino acids. Germline V gene sequence: CDR1 LNHNV, CDR2 YYDKDF (reference sequence). For the CDR3, the DNA is TGTGCCACCAGCAGGCTGGAGGAGACCCAGTACTTC. Translated: CATSRLEETQYF.

The chain links TRBV3-1 to TRBJ2-1; 10 nucleotides agree with TRBD2. CDR3 length: 16 residues. The junction had 10 bases not matched to a gene; V was cut back by 5 bases and J by 6 bases. Germline assignment: CDR1 LGHDT and CDR2 YNNKEL (reference sequence). CDR3 protein: CASSYVRGLASNEQFF. The CDR3 nucleotides read TGTGCCAGCAGCTACGTTCGGGGACTAGCGTCCAATGAGCAGTTCTTC.

This chain uses TRBV12-3 or TRBV12-4 with TRBJ2-3, with 7 nucleotides matching TRBD2. The J segment lost 4 bases and the V segment lost 3 bases, leaving 13 bases of the junction unmatched. The length of the CDR3 is 17 residues. CDR3 amino acids: CASSFRLGGSSSDTQYF. The CDR3 DNA is TGTGCCAGCAGTTTCAGGCTTGGCGGGAGTTCTTCAGATACGCAGTATTTT.

This clonotype has more than one count but fewer than ten. This chain uses TRBV7-3 with TRBJ2-7; 7 bases are shared with TRBD1. This CDR3 region has 12 residues. Germline trimming cut 8 bases from V and 5 bases from J; bases unmatched to any gene: 6. Germline CDR1 is SGHTA and CDR2 is FQGTGA. The CDR3 DNA follows: TGTGCCAGCGGGGACAGCCGCGACGAGCAGTACTTC. This translates into CASGDSRDEQYF.

In its sample, this clonotype was seen many times. The chain employs TRBV5-1 and TRBJ2-7, with TRBD2 identical over 9 bases. V shed 3 bases and J 4 bases; nucleotides not matched to a gene: 2. CDR1 is SGHRS and CDR2 is YFSETQ in the germline V gene. The CDR3 has 13 residues. DNA for the CDR3: TGCGCCAGCAGCTACGGACTAGCGTACGAGCAGTACTTC. It is translated as CASSYGLAYEQYF. The whole variable domain, remainder taken from reference TRBV5-1 and TRBJ2-7, is KAGVTQTPRYLIKTRGQQVTLSCSPISGHRSVSWYQQTPGQGLQFLFEYFSETQRNKGNFPGRFSGRQFSNSRSEMNVSTLELGDSALYLCASSYGLAYEQYFGPGTRLTVT.

This clonotype appeared once. The chain uses TRBV15 and TRBJ2-7; 12 positions match TRBD2. The V gene's germline CDR1 is LNHNV and CDR2 YYDKDF (reference sequence). The CDR3 consists of 16 residues. J lost 5 bases, V lost 8 bases, and 13 bases had no gene match. The CDR3 nucleotides are TGTGCCACCGCCTCCTCTAGCGGGAGGGCCTGGAACGAGCAGTACTTC. This translates into CATASSSGRAWNEQYF.

This chain connects TRBV29-1 to TRBJ2-7; D unclear. The CDR3 runs to 11 residues. V was trimmed by 6 bases and J by 4 bases, leaving 10 bases between them. Germline assignment: CDR1 SQVTM and CDR2 ANQGSEA. CDR3 sequence: CSVTGVYEQYF. The CDR3 DNA is TGCAGCGTCACGGGCGTGTACGAGCAGTACTTC.

This chain links TRBV6-5 with TRBJ2-1; D uncertain. CDR1 is MNHEY and CDR2 is SVGAGI in the germline V gene. V lost 7 bases and J 3 bases, leaving 7 bases between the germline ends. This CDR3 spans 12 amino acids. The CDR3 sequence is CASMSFYNEQFF. CDR3 sequence (DNA): TGTGCCAGCATGAGCTTCTACAATGAGCAGTTCTTC.

This clonotype was observed many times. This chain connects TRBV24-1 to TRBJ2-3, with 7 bases that match TRBD2. V lost 3 bases to trimming and J lost 2 bases; unmatched junction nucleotides: 10. This CDR3 spans 17 amino acids. Germline assignment: CDR1 KGHDR and CDR2 SFDVKD. CDR3 amino acids: CATSDTSAGLNTDTQYF. The CDR3 DNA follows: TGTGCCACCAGTGATACCTCCGCGGGACTAAACACAGATACGCAGTATTTT.

V is TRBV29-1 and J is TRBJ1-2; TRBD1 is a possible D gene (5 bases). In germline, CDR1 is SQVTM, CDR2 ANQGSEA. The length of the CDR3 is 12 residues. V was cut by 3 bases and J by 1 base, with 6 bases left in between. For the CDR3, the DNA is TGCAGCGTTGATAGGGGTAACTATGGCTACACCTTC. Encoded protein: CSVDRGNYGYTF.

The chain couples TRBV7-2 to TRBJ1-1; possibly TRBD1 for D (6 bases). This CDR3 has 14 residues. Germline V gene lookup returns CDR1 SGHTA and CDR2 FQGNSA. V dropped 5 bases and J dropped 4 bases, with 14 bases sitting between them. The CDR3 loop is CASSPRDKGTEAFF. In DNA, the CDR3 is TGTGCCAGCAGCCCCCGGGACAAAGGCACTGAAGCTTTCTTT.

This chain connects TRBV29-1 to TRBJ2-5; 7 bases agree with TRBD2. Germline V lookup: CDR1 SQVTM, CDR2 ANQGSEA. This CDR3 region has 14 residues. Losses at the gene ends were 6 bases for V and 3 bases for J; bases not matched to a gene: 10. The CDR3 DNA follows: TGCAGCGTGCGTTATACCGCGGGGGAAGAGACCCAGTACTTC. Its translation: CSVRYTAGEETQYF. Full variable domain (remainder filled in from reference TRBV29-1 and TRBJ2-5): SAVISQKPSRDICQRGTSLTIQCQVDSQVTMMFWYRQQPGQSLTLIATANQGSEATYESGFVIDKFPISRPNLTFSTLTVSNMSPEDSSIYLCSVRYTAGEETQYFGPGTRLLVL.

This clonotype was counted a few times. The chain uses TRBV7-2 and TRBJ2-1; D unresolved. V lost 0 bases and J lost 4, with 10 bases in between. CDR3 length equals 15 residues. The germline V gene has CDR1 SGHTA and CDR2 FQGNSA. CDR3: CASSLATEIYNEQFF. In nucleotides, the CDR3 is TGTGCCAGCAGCTTAGCCACCGAGATTTACAATGAGCAGTTCTTC.

This clonotype came up many times. The gene calls are TRBV20-1 and TRBJ2-1; weak D call: TRBD2 (6 bases). This CDR3 region has 14 residues. Trimming cost V 1 base and J 4 bases, with 11 bases left between them. Germline CDR1 DFQATT, CDR2 SNEGSKA (reference sequence). The CDR3 region is CSARVEGPYNEQFF. CDR3 DNA sequence: TGCAGTGCTAGAGTGGAGGGCCCTTACAATGAGCAGTTCTTC.

The table lists this clonotype with a few counts. The chain employs TRBV24-1 and TRBJ2-2, with 13 bases fitting TRBD2. Trimming took 9 bases from V and 3 from J; bases not matched to a gene: 12. The germline CDR1 and CDR2 sequences are KGHDR and SFDVKD. CDR3 length: 18 residues. DNA for the CDR3: TGTGCCACCCAACAGCGACTAGCGGGAGGTATTGACACCGGGGAGCTGTTTTTT. Residues: CATQQRLAGGIDTGELFF.